These 5 T cell receptor beta chains originate from one sample sequenced in a study of blood T cell repertoires in COVID-19 (dated by TCRdb to between 2020 and 2021). The library came from the immunoSEQ multiplex PCR assay. As stored in TCRdb, this immuneACCESS dataset retains in-frame rearrangements with V and J assigned. A fraction of the clones does not appear; measured against another copy, unresolved V genes explain less than half of the discrepancy, and the remainder lacks a known reason. This sample lists approximately 74,000 clones; roughly 83% were detected once. The ten largest clones capture approximately 2.5% of the sample. The sequenced sample was peripheral blood. The receptors come from an older man with active or convalescent COVID-19.

V and J are TRBV24-1 and TRBJ2-7, with 8 bases aligning to TRBD1. The germline gives CDR1 KGHDR, CDR2 SFDVKD. The V segment lost 7 bases and the J segment 3 bases; nucleotides outside the gene matches: 10. This CDR3 has 15 amino acids. The CDR3 DNA reads TGTGCCACCAGCAAGGGCGGGACAGGCAACTACGAGCAGTACTTC. This encodes CATSKGGTGNYEQYF.

The chain employs TRBV2 and TRBJ2-6, with 7 bases that match TRBD1. CDR3 length: 15 amino acids. V lost 6 bases, J lost 2 bases, and 4 bases stayed unmatched. The germline CDR1 and CDR2 sequences are SNHLY and FYNNEI. The DNA of the CDR3 is TGTGCCAGCAGCTCCGACAGGGCTGGGGCCAACGTCCTGACTTTC. It specifies CASSSDRAGANVLTF.

This chain uses TRBV3-1 (or the pseudogene TRBV3-2) with TRBJ2-2, with TRBD2 as a possible D gene (5 bases). The CDR3 has 14 amino acids. Germline-derived CDR1 and CDR2 are LGHDT and YNNKEL (reference sequence). The ends were cut back, 1 base at V and 6 bases at J, with 9 bases in the middle. This CDR3 is CASSQVARSGELFF. Written as DNA, the CDR3 is TGTGCCAGCAGCCAAGTAGCGAGATCCGGGGAGCTGTTTTTT.

This sequence joins TRBV3-1 (or the pseudogene TRBV3-2) and TRBJ1-1; D gene unclear. The CDR3 extends over 15 amino acids. Trimming removed 1 base from V and 0 bases from J, with 9 bases in between. Germline assignment: CDR1 LGHDT and CDR2 YNNKEL (reference sequence). CDR3 sequence (DNA): TGTGCCAGCAGCCAAGTTGTGAACATGAACACTGAAGCTTTCTTT. Translated: CASSQVVNMNTEAFF.

The CDR3 spells CAISEKGGVPDTQYF. The CDR3 coding sequence is TGTGCCATCAGTGAGAAGGGGGGGGTCCCAGATACGCAGTATTTT. The chain carries TRBV10-3 and TRBJ2-3, with TRBD2 as a possible D gene (7 bases). This CDR3 has 15 residues. V was trimmed by 2 bases and J by 4 bases, leaving 13 bases between them. Germline loops: CDR1 ENHRY, CDR2 SYGVKD.